This passage covers 21 T cell receptor beta chains from one sample sequenced in a study of cytotoxic CD8 clonotypes in ibrutinib-treated CLL. Produced via immunoSEQ multiplex PCR; TCRdb's table is partial and in-frame only. The data show about 140,000 clones, 70% to 80% seen once. The sequencing used PBMCs, collected after 12 months of ibrutinib treatment. The receptors here all came from a human donor with chronic lymphocytic leukemia.

This clone was recorded a few times. The CDR3 nucleotides read TGTGCCAGCAGTGACAACTTAGCGGGAGGGCCAGCCGAGCAGTACTTC. Translated, it gives CASSDNLAGGPAEQYF. The chain carries TRBV6-1 and TRBJ2-7; 11 nucleotides agree with TRBD2. Germline assignment: CDR1 MNHNS and CDR2 SASEGT. This CDR3 is built from 16 residues. The junction had 10 bases not matched to a gene; V was cut back by 3 bases and J by 6 bases.

This clone came up a few times. V gene TRBV4-2 combines with J gene TRBJ2-7; D unresolved. Germline V lookup: CDR1 LGHNA, CDR2 YNFKEQ. The CDR3 runs 15 residues. The V end was cut by 0 bases, the J end by 3 bases, with 12 bases between. CDR3 amino acids: CASSQDPRLSYEQYF. DNA for the CDR3: TGTGCCAGCAGCCAAGATCCGAGACTGAGCTACGAGCAGTACTTC.

The table lists this clone with a count of one. The chain combines TRBV28 with TRBJ2-2, with D tentatively TRBD1 or TRBD2 (5 bases each). The length of the CDR3 is 15 residues. V lost 2 bases and J 0 bases, leaving 7 bases between the germline ends. Germline CDR1 and CDR2: MDHEN and SYDVKM. This chain's CDR3 is CASSLVGANTGELFF. CDR3 sequence (DNA): TGTGCCAGCAGTTTAGTGGGGGCGAACACCGGGGAGCTGTTTTTT.

The CDR3 DNA follows: TGTGCCTGGAGTATGGGCTCTGGAGGTAATGAAAAACTGTTTTTT. Its protein is CAWSMGSGGNEKLFF. The chain links TRBV30 to TRBJ1-4; no definite D call. The V gene lost 2 bases and the J gene lost 4 bases, with 14 bases spanning the gap. Germline V gene sequence: CDR1 GTSNPN, CDR2 SVGIG (reference sequence). The CDR3 is 15 amino acids.

The V and J genes are TRBV20-1 and TRBJ1-1, with no clear D. V dropped 2 bases and J dropped 6 bases, with 7 bases sitting between them. CDR3 length equals 11 residues. CDR1 and CDR2 (germline): DFQATT, SNEGSKA (reference sequence). The CDR3: CSARPEAEAFF. CDR3 DNA: TGCAGTGCTAGACCCGAAGCTGAAGCTTTCTTT.

The gene calls are TRBV27 and TRBJ2-3; D possibly corresponds to TRBD1 (5 bases). V was trimmed by 0 bases and J by 2 bases, leaving 12 bases between them. Germline loops: CDR1 MNHEY, CDR2 SMNVEV (reference sequence). The CDR3 is 16 amino acids. CDR3 in DNA: TGTGCCAGCAGTTTATCGACGACAGACCCCACAGATACGCAGTATTTT. It codes for CASSLSTTDPTDTQYF.

The V call is TRBV6-1, the J call TRBJ1-5; the match to TRBD1 covers 7 bases. This CDR3 has 16 amino acids. V lost 3 bases and J lost 1; bases outside the gene matches: 6. The germline V gene has CDR1 MNHNS and CDR2 SASEGT. CDR3 loop: CASSEGTGESNQPQHF. CDR3 bases: TGTGCCAGCAGTGAGGGAACAGGGGAAAGCAATCAGCCCCAGCATTTT.

The chain uses TRBV7-2 and TRBJ2-7; D ambiguous. The CDR3 totals 14 residues. Per germline, CDR1 SGHTA and CDR2 FQGNSA. Trimming removed 1 base from V and 0 bases from J, with 7 bases in between. CDR3 amino acids: CASSLGESSYEQYF. The DNA of the CDR3 is TGTGCCAGCAGCTTAGGCGAAAGCTCCTACGAGCAGTACTTC.

This sequence joins TRBV28 and TRBJ2-7; 7 bases match TRBD1. From germline, CDR1 is MDHEN and CDR2 SYDVKM. CDR3 length: 13 amino acids. V shed 6 bases and J 4 bases; nucleotides not matched to a gene: 6. CDR3 sequence reads: CASSHGTAYEQYF. CDR3 nucleotides: TGTGCCAGCAGCCATGGGACAGCTTACGAGCAGTACTTC.

The chain is built from TRBV6-5 and TRBJ1-4; TRBD1 matches at 8 bases. V trimming: 5 bases; J trimming: 3 bases; junction bases outside the gene matches: 5. The germline CDR1 and CDR2 sequences are MNHEY and SVGAGI. The CDR3 has 15 residues. The CDR3 region is CASSPGGAANEKLFF. The CDR3 nucleotides are TGTGCCAGCAGTCCAGGGGGCGCGGCTAATGAAAAACTGTTTTTT.

The chain recombines TRBV2 with TRBJ2-3; D is uncertain. The V gene lost 3 bases and the J gene lost 2 bases, with 9 bases spanning the gap. Germline CDR1 reads SNHLY; CDR2 reads FYNNEI. The CDR3 extends over 14 amino acids. CDR3 region: CASSDWYSTDTQYF. The CDR3 DNA is TGTGCCAGCAGTGATTGGTATTCCACAGATACGCAGTATTTT.

This clone appeared a few times. Other DNA sequences of this sample code for an identical CDR3. The J gene is TRBJ1-5, the V gene TRBV11-2, with no clear D. V lost 8 bases and J lost 3, with 11 bases in between. This CDR3 is built from 13 residues. Germline CDR1 reads SGHAT; CDR2 reads FQNNGV. CDR3 nucleotides: TGTGCCAGCTCGCGGGGAAACAATCAGCCCCAGCATTTT. It yields the protein CASSRGNNQPQHF.

The CDR3 reads CASRPGQGIYEQYF. The CDR3 coding sequence is TGTGCCAGCAGGCCGGGACAGGGGATCTACGAGCAGTACTTC. The chain joins TRBV2 to TRBJ2-7, with TRBD1 identical over 10 bases. Germline loops: CDR1 SNHLY, CDR2 FYNNEI. The CDR3 is 14 amino acids. Trimming removed 6 bases from V and 3 bases from J; junction bases left unmatched: 5.

The chain joins TRBV9 to TRBJ2-3; 11 nucleotides line up with TRBD2. After removal of 4 bases from V and 5 bases from J, the junction contained 6 bases not matched to a gene. The CDR3 consists of 15 residues. Germline V gives CDR1 SGDLS, CDR2 YYNGEE. In DNA form, the CDR3 reads TGTGCCAGCAGCTATAGCGGGGGGGCCGGAGATACGCAGTATTTT. Translating gives CASSYSGGAGDTQYF.

As DNA, the CDR3 is TGTGCCAGCAGGGAGACAGACTTCTCTGGAAACACCATATATTTT. Protein: CASRETDFSGNTIYF. The chain combines TRBV6-5 with TRBJ1-3, with D possibly matching TRBD1 (5 bases). The germline gives CDR1 MNHEY, CDR2 SVGAGI. V lost 6 bases to trimming and J lost 0 bases, with 12 bases between them. This CDR3 has 15 residues.

The chain has TRBV5-1 and TRBJ2-3, with 7 bases lining up with TRBD1. The J segment lost 2 bases and the V segment lost 4 bases, leaving 7 bases of the junction unmatched. The CDR3 runs 15 residues. The V gene's germline CDR1 is SGHRS and CDR2 YFSETQ. The CDR3 region is CASSPGGTVTDTQYF. For the CDR3, the DNA is TGCGCCAGCAGCCCGGGTGGGACAGTCACAGATACGCAGTATTTT.

In regard to this clone: The same CDR3 can be traced to other DNA sequences in this sample. The chain carries TRBV28 and TRBJ2-7; 10 bases agree with TRBD1. Looked up from germline, CDR1 is MDHEN and CDR2 is SYDVKM. With 6 bases clipped from V and 3 bases from J, the junction kept 8 bases outside the gene matches. This CDR3 spans 15 amino acids. The DNA of the CDR3 is TGTGCCAGCAGCCTGCCGGGACAGGGGAGCTACGAGCAGTACTTC. Translation gives CASSLPGQGSYEQYF.

This rearrangement joins TRBV11-3 to TRBJ2-7; D unresolved. The germline V gene encodes CDR1 SGHNT and CDR2 YENEEA. The length of the CDR3 is 13 residues. V was shortened by 5 bases and J by 7 bases, with 15 bases between the two germline ends. The chain's CDR3 is CASSQPGVGEQYF. CDR3 nucleotide sequence: TGTGCCAGCAGCCAACCCGGAGTCGGGGAGCAGTACTTC.

The chain joins TRBV7-8 to TRBJ2-3, with no clear D. V was trimmed by 3 bases and J by 2 bases, leaving 9 bases between them. The CDR3 extends over 14 amino acids. Germline CDR1 and CDR2: SGHVS and FQNEAQ. For the CDR3, the DNA is TGTGCCAGCAGCTTTACTGAGTACACAGATACGCAGTATTTT. It encodes CASSFTEYTDTQYF.

The V call is TRBV7-8, the J call TRBJ1-6; 7 nucleotides match TRBD1. Trimming removed 7 bases from V and 6 bases from J; junction bases left unmatched: 6. The CDR3 is 14 amino acids. Germline V gene data show CDR1 as SGHVS and CDR2 as FQNEAQ. Here the CDR3 reads CASTRDRSNSPLHF. CDR3 bases: TGTGCCAGCACCCGGGACAGAAGTAATTCACCCCTCCACTTT.

This clone showed up just a few times. The chain employs TRBV10-3 and TRBJ2-6; D is perhaps TRBD1 (6 bases). V lost 6 bases and J 3 bases, leaving 12 bases between the germline ends. The CDR3 is made up of 15 amino acids. Germline V gives CDR1 ENHRY, CDR2 SYGVKD. This CDR3 is CAISEQGHGANVLTF. In nucleotides, the CDR3 is TGTGCCATCAGCGAACAGGGACATGGGGCCAACGTCCTGACTTTC.